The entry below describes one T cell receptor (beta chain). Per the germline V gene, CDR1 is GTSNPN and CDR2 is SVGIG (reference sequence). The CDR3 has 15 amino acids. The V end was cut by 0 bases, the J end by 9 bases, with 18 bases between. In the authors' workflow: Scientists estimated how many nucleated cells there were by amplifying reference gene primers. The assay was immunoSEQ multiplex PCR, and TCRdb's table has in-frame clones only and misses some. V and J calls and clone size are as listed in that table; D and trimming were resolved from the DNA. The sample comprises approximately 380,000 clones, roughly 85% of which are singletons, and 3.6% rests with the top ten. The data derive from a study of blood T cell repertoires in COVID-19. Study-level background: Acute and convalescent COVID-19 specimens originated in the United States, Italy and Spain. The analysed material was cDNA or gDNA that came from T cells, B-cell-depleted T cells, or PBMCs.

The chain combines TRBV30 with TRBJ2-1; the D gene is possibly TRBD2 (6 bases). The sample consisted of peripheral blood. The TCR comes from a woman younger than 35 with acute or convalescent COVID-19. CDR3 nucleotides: TGTGCCTGGAGTGTGGCAGGGACCCGGGGGAGTGAGCAGTTCTTC. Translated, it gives CAWSVAGTRGSEQFF.